The 31 T cell receptor beta chains presented below share a single source sample, sequenced in a study of blood T cell repertoires in COVID-19. Here immunoSEQ multiplex PCR was the method, and the copy in TCRdb shows in-frame clones only, minus some. This sample has 250,000 or so clones, with roughly nine tenths found just once. Sequenced sample: peripheral blood. The receptors were sampled from a man aged 55 to 70 with acute or convalescent COVID-19.

V and J are TRBV21-1 and TRBJ2-3; the D call in the table, TRBD2, was not verified against the DNA. TRBV21-1 is a known pseudogene. CDR3 size: 17 residues. The CDR3 loop is CASSNEPCETSTDTQYF. CDR3 nucleotides: TGTGCCAGCAGCAATGAGCCCTGCGAGACTAGCACAGATACGCAGTATTTT.

The chain combines TRBV9 with TRBJ2-7; 14 bases agree with TRBD2. This CDR3 region has 18 residues. Germline V lookup: CDR1 SGDLS, CDR2 YYNGEE. Unmatched junction bases numbered 13, after V lost 3 bases and J lost 5 bases. The CDR3 DNA reads TGTGCCAGCAGCGACGGAGCCGGGACTAGCGGGAGAAGCAACGAGCAGTACTTC. This codes for CASSDGAGTSGRSNEQYF.

This clone has just a few counts. This chain uses TRBV4-1 with TRBJ1-5; 8 bases line up with TRBD1. This CDR3 contains 17 residues. V shed 0 bases, J shed 7 bases, and the junction held 11 bases outside the gene matches. Germline lookup yields CDR1 MGHRA and CDR2 YSYEKL. CDR3 nucleotides: TGCGCCAGCAGCCAAGATTGGGTAGCGGACAGGGCCCAGCCCCAGCATTTT. It is translated as CASSQDWVADRAQPQHF.

The chain uses TRBV29-1 and TRBJ2-7, with 12 bases matching TRBD1. The CDR3 has 14 amino acids. V trimming: 6 bases; J trimming: 3 bases; junction bases outside the gene matches: 6. Germline-derived CDR1 and CDR2 are SQVTM and ANQGSEA. CDR3 DNA sequence: TGCAGCGTCACCGGGACAGGGGGCCTCTACGAGCAGTACTTC. It encodes CSVTGTGGLYEQYF.

The V call is TRBV6-5, the J call TRBJ2-7, with D possibly TRBD2 on 6 matching bases. The V gene lost 2 bases and the J gene lost 0 bases, with 14 bases spanning the gap. Per the germline V gene, CDR1 is MNHEY and CDR2 is SVGAGI. The CDR3 consists of 16 residues. The CDR3, as DNA: TGTGCCAGCAGTTACCAATCTTTCGGGAGCTCCTACGAGCAGTACTTC. As protein: CASSYQSFGSSYEQYF.

This clone appeared many times. The chain couples TRBV9 to TRBJ1-2; D unclear. The germline gives CDR1 SGDLS, CDR2 YYNGEE. Trimming pared 0 bases from V and 4 bases from J, leaving 13 bases between. This CDR3 has 15 amino acids. The CDR3 nucleotides are TGTGCCAGCAGCGTAGGTGTGCATGAGGGCTATGGCTACACCTTC. Translation: CASSVGVHEGYGYTF.

The chain recombines TRBV27 with TRBJ2-5; the match to TRBD1 covers 9 bases. CDR1 is MNHEY and CDR2 is SMNVEV in the germline V gene (reference sequence). J gave up 0 bases and V 4 bases, and 6 bases lay outside the gene matches. This CDR3 is 16 amino acids long. The DNA of the CDR3 is TGTGCCAGCAGTTCCTACGGGACAGGGAACCAAGAGACCCAGTACTTC. The encoded protein is CASSSYGTGNQETQYF.

The CDR3 reads CASSYVDSTYEQYF. Here the CDR3 DNA reads TGTGCCAGCAGTTACGTGGACAGTACCTACGAGCAGTACTTC. This chain links TRBV6-5 with TRBJ2-7; TRBD1 is a possible D gene (6 bases). Trimming cost V 2 bases and J 2 bases, with 10 bases left between them. The CDR3 has 14 amino acids. Germline CDR1 MNHEY, CDR2 SVGAGI.

In the case of this clone: One end of the junction is discordant with germline, which a read error may explain. As DNA, the CDR3 is TGTGCTAGCAGCTCCGGGACGGTGGGGGGCGAGCAGTACTTC. This sequence encodes CASSSGTVGGEQYF. This chain uses TRBV7-7 with TRBJ2-7, with D maybe TRBD2 (6 bases). The CDR3 has 14 amino acids. Germline-derived CDR1 and CDR2 are SSHAT and FNYEAQ (reference sequence).

This rearrangement joins TRBV10-3 to TRBJ1-1; 8 nucleotides match TRBD1. The germline gives CDR1 ENHRY, CDR2 SYGVKD. The CDR3 has 13 amino acids. Trimming took 4 bases from V and 5 from J; bases not matched to a gene: 3. The CDR3 protein is CAISGQGPTEAFF. The DNA for the CDR3 is TGTGCCATCAGTGGACAGGGGCCGACTGAAGCTTTCTTT.

The J gene is TRBJ1-1, the V gene TRBV6-4; no reliable D call. Germline lookup yields CDR1 MRHNA and CDR2 SNTAGT. The CDR3 has 14 amino acids. The V and J ends lost 0 bases and 2 bases respectively, with 7 bases between them. CDR3 bases: TGTGCCAGCAGTGACTCGAGCGAAAACACTGAAGCTTTCTTT. Protein product: CASSDSSENTEAFF.

The V and J genes are TRBV9 and TRBJ1-2; D gene uncertain. The CDR3 length is 13 residues. V was shortened by 3 bases and J by 4 bases, with 10 bases between the two germline ends. Germline CDR1 and CDR2: SGDLS and YYNGEE. The CDR3 region is CASSAGLSYGYTF. Here the CDR3 DNA reads TGTGCCAGCAGCGCCGGACTGTCCTATGGCTACACCTTC.

The CDR3 spells CASSWGTGGNTEAFF. In nucleotides, the CDR3 is TGTGCCAGCAGCTGGGGGACAGGGGGGAACACTGAAGCTTTCTTT. The rearrangement uses TRBV5-6 and TRBJ1-1; 11 bases are shared with TRBD1. V lost 3 bases, J lost 1 base, and 2 bases stayed unmatched. Germline CDR1 SGHDT, CDR2 YYEEEE. There are 15 residues in the CDR3. Together with reference TRBV5-6 and TRBJ1-1, the CDR3 gives the full variable domain: DAGVTQSPTHLIKTRGQQVTLRCSPKSGHDTVSWYQQALGQGPQFIFQYYEEEERQRGNFPDRFSGHQFPNYSSELNVNALLLGDSALYLCASSWGTGGNTEAFFGQGTRLTVV.

This clone is a singleton in its sample. This chain connects TRBV19 to TRBJ1-1; 8 bases map to TRBD1. In germline, CDR1 is LNHDA, CDR2 SQIVND (reference sequence). The V segment lost 10 bases and the J segment 0 bases; nucleotides outside the gene matches: 16. This CDR3 has 17 amino acids. The CDR3 DNA is TGTGCCACCTCTAAGTCCCGACAGGGGCATATGAACACTGAAGCTTTCTTT. Amino acid sequence: CATSKSRQGHMNTEAFF.

The rearrangement uses TRBV4-1 and TRBJ2-3; tentatively, D is TRBD1 (5 bases). Germline values: CDR1 MGHRA, CDR2 YSYEKL. V lost 0 bases and J 5 bases, leaving 12 bases between the germline ends. CDR3 length: 15 residues. DNA for the CDR3: TGCGCCAGCAGCCAAGATTTCCCAGGGAAAGATACGCAGTATTTT. It encodes CASSQDFPGKDTQYF.

This clone appeared once. V gene TRBV10-3 combines with J gene TRBJ1-5; 7 nucleotides line up with TRBD1. This CDR3 comprises 16 residues. V shed 10 bases and J 0 bases; nucleotides not matched to a gene: 12. Germline lookup yields CDR1 ENHRY and CDR2 SYGVKD. The CDR3 sequence: CATRTGIEDSNQPQHF. The CDR3 DNA sequence: TGTGCCACCAGGACAGGTATCGAAGATAGCAATCAGCCCCAGCATTTT.

The gene calls are TRBV28 and TRBJ2-1; D is unresolved. This CDR3 has 12 residues. The ends were cut back, 2 bases at V and 7 bases at J, with 6 bases in the middle. From germline, CDR1 is MDHEN and CDR2 SYDVKM. The CDR3, as DNA: TGTGCCAGCAGTTTAGGTAGAAATGAGCAGTTCTTC. Translated, it gives CASSLGRNEQFF.

Concerning this clone itself: At the DNA level, this CDR3 is encoded by other sequences in the same sample as well. The rearrangement links TRBV9 to TRBJ1-3; weak D call: TRBD1 (5 bases). The CDR3 loop spans 15 amino acids. Trimming pared 0 bases from V and 0 bases from J, leaving 7 bases between. CDR1 and CDR2 from the germline V gene are SGDLS and YYNGEE. The CDR3 DNA reads TGTGCCAGCAGCGTAGGACAGAGCTCTGGAAACACCATATATTTT. Encoded protein: CASSVGQSSGNTIYF.

This clone was recorded once. J is TRBJ1-5 and V is TRBV28, with 8 bases aligning to TRBD1. Per the germline V gene, CDR1 is MDHEN and CDR2 is SYDVKM. The CDR3 runs 12 residues. The J segment lost 6 bases and the V segment lost 10 bases, leaving 5 bases of the junction unmatched. The CDR3, as DNA: TGTGCCACAGGACAGGGCGTTCAGCCCCAGCATTTT. Its translation is CATGQGVQPQHF.

The chain combines TRBV7-2 with TRBJ2-7, with a weak D call TRBD1 (6 bases). CDR1 SGHTA and CDR2 FQGNSA come from the germline V gene. CDR3 size: 16 residues. Trimming removed 4 bases at V and 5 bases at J, with 21 bases between. This CDR3 reads CASSSRIAGVGNEQYF. CDR3 DNA sequence: TGTGCCAGCAGCTCCAGGATAGCAGGGGTCGGGAACGAGCAGTACTTC.

The sample holds one count of this clone. The chain uses TRBV2 and TRBJ1-1, with 7 bases matching TRBD1. Germline CDR1 reads SNHLY; CDR2 reads FYNNEI. J gave up 1 base and V 5 bases, and 4 bases lay outside the gene matches. The CDR3 runs 14 residues. The CDR3 nucleotides are TGTGCCAGCAGTAACAGGGGTTCGAACACTGAAGCTTTCTTT. Amino acids: CASSNRGSNTEAFF. The variable domain in full, with the rest retrieved from reference TRBV2 and TRBJ1-1, is EPEVTQTPSHQVTQMGQEVILRCVPISNHLYFYWYRQILGQKVEFLVSFYNNEISEKSEIFDDQFSVERPDGSNFTLKIRSTKLEDSAMYFCASSNRGSNTEAFFGQGTRLTVV.

This chain's CDR3 is CASSFGQRNYGYTF. In nucleotides, the CDR3 is TGTGCCAGCAGCTTCGGGCAGCGGAACTATGGCTACACCTTC. The chain couples TRBV5-6 to TRBJ1-2; D call uncertain. The germline gives CDR1 SGHDT, CDR2 YYEEEE. Trimming stripped 2 bases from V and 2 bases from J, with 10 bases between. The length of the CDR3 is 14 residues.

The chain links TRBV27 to TRBJ2-1; tentative D call: TRBD2 (6 bases). Germline-derived CDR1 and CDR2 are MNHEY and SMNVEV (reference sequence). The CDR3 length is 14 residues. The germline V and J ends were trimmed by 8 bases and 7 bases, with 18 bases remaining between them. The CDR3 sequence is CASVLPAGRNEQFF. CDR3 in DNA: TGTGCCAGCGTGTTACCGGCGGGACGGAATGAGCAGTTCTTC.

This clone came up once. The rearrangement joins TRBV19 to TRBJ2-2, with a possible D match to TRBD2 (6 bases). The V gene lost 5 bases and the J gene lost 1 base, with 17 bases spanning the gap. Per the germline V gene, CDR1 is LNHDA and CDR2 is SQIVND (reference sequence). The length of the CDR3 is 17 residues. Here the CDR3 reads CASSLPRRGENTGELFF. In DNA, the CDR3 is TGTGCCAGTAGTCTCCCACGGCGCGGGGAGAACACCGGGGAGCTGTTTTTT.

The gene calls are TRBV4-2 and TRBJ1-3; 8 nucleotides align to TRBD1. In germline, CDR1 is LGHNA, CDR2 YNFKEQ. With V trimmed by 2 bases and J by 1 base, 1 base remained unmatched. The CDR3 spans 15 residues. CDR3 nucleotide sequence: TGTGCCAGCAGCCAAAGACAGGGGTCTGGAAACACCATATATTTT. The encoded protein is CASSQRQGSGNTIYF.

This clone appeared a few times. This chain uses TRBV4-2 with TRBJ2-1, with 7 bases fitting TRBD2. V was clipped by 0 bases and J by 7 bases; unmatched bases: 9. The CDR3 runs to 16 residues. Looked up from germline, CDR1 is LGHNA and CDR2 is YNFKEQ. CDR3 sequence (DNA): TGTGCCAGCAGCCAAGAACGAGGGAGGGCTTGGAATGAGCAGTTCTTC. Its protein is CASSQERGRAWNEQFF.

This chain joins TRBV5-1 and TRBJ2-1; D possibly corresponds to TRBD1 (6 bases). Germline values: CDR1 SGHRS, CDR2 YFSETQ. V dropped 4 bases and J dropped 0 bases, with 14 bases sitting between them. The CDR3 has 16 amino acids. In nucleotides, the CDR3 is TGCGCCAGCAGCCGCGACAGGTTAAGCTCCTACAATGAGCAGTTCTTC. This codes for CASSRDRLSSYNEQFF.

This clone has only a few counts. Here the CDR3 DNA reads TGTGCCAGCAGCGACCCCCATGGCGGGTTTGGGTTAGATGAGCAGTTCTTC. Its translation: CASSDPHGGFGLDEQFF. The chain couples TRBV9 to TRBJ2-1, with TRBD2 as a possible D gene (5 bases). Per the germline V gene, CDR1 is SGDLS and CDR2 is YYNGEE. Trimming pared 3 bases from V and 8 bases from J, leaving 24 bases between. CDR3 length: 17 residues.

CDR3 DNA sequence: TGTGCCAGCAGTTGGGACAGGCCAGGGAGCAATCAGCCCCAGCATTTT. This sequence encodes CASSWDRPGSNQPQHF. The chain employs TRBV28 and TRBJ1-5; TRBD1 aligns across 8 bases. Germline values: CDR1 MDHEN, CDR2 SYDVKM. The CDR3 is 16 residues long. The ends lost 4 bases at V and 1 base at J; junction bases unmatched: 6.

The V and J genes are TRBV4-2 and TRBJ2-7; tentative D call: TRBD2 (5 bases). CDR3 length: 14 residues. V was trimmed by 4 bases and J by 4 bases, leaving 14 bases between them. The germline V gene has CDR1 LGHNA and CDR2 YNFKEQ. CDR3 sequence: CASSPTGKRYEQYF. Here the CDR3 DNA reads TGTGCCAGCAGCCCGACCGGGAAGAGATACGAGCAGTACTTC.

The chain uses TRBV27 and TRBJ1-1; D gene uncertain. This CDR3 has 14 amino acids. The V end lost 3 bases, the J end lost 5 bases, and 13 bases lay between the germline ends. CDR1 MNHEY and CDR2 SMNVEV come from the germline V gene (reference sequence). The CDR3 is CASSFKGGQTEAFF. CDR3 sequence (DNA): TGTGCCAGCAGTTTCAAGGGAGGGCAGACTGAAGCTTTCTTT.